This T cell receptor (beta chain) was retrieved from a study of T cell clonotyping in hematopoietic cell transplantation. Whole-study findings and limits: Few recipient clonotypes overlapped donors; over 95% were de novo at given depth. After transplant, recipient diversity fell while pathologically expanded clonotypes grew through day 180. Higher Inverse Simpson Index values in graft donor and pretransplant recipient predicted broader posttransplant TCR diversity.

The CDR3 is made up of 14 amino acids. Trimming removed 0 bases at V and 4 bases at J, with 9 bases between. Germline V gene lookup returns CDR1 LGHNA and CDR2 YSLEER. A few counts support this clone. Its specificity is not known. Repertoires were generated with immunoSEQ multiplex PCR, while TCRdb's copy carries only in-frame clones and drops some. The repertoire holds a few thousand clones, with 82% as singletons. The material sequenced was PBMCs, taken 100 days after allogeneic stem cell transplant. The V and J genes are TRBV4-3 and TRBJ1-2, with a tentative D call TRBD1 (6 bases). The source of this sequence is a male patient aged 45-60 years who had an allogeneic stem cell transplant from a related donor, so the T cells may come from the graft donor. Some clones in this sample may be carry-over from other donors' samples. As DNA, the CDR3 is TGCGCCAGCAGCCAAGAAGGCAGGGGCTATGGCTACACCTTC. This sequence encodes CASSQEGRGYGYTF.